The next 14 T cell receptor beta chains were all read from a single sample in a study of T cell changes during pregnancy in multiple sclerosis. The data were produced by immunoSEQ multiplex PCR, yet TCRdb's version contains in-frame clones alone and is incomplete. The data contain approximately 37,000 clones, approximately 90% of them singletons. The sample was CD4+ T cells from peripheral blood mononuclear cells, taken in the third trimester of pregnancy. The receptor set was obtained from a female donor in good health, enrolled as a control in a pregnancy study.

The gene calls are TRBV18 and TRBJ2-3; unclear D gene. CDR3 length: 14 residues. In germline, CDR1 is KGHSH, CDR2 LQKENI. Trimming took 0 bases from V and 5 from J, leaving 9 bases between them. CDR3 sequence (DNA): TGTGCCAGCTCACCACCCAGCGTGGAAGATACGCAGTATTTT. Translation: CASSPPSVEDTQYF.

The rearrangement links TRBV7-6 to TRBJ2-1; weak D call: TRBD1 (5 bases). Germline assignment: CDR1 SGHVS and CDR2 FNYEAQ. This CDR3 comprises 13 residues. Trimming stripped 2 bases from V and 8 bases from J, with 10 bases between. In DNA, the CDR3 is TGTGCCAGCAGCTTAATAGGGGTCGATGAGCAGTTCTTC. Translation: CASSLIGVDEQFF.

The chain combines TRBV4-2 with TRBJ2-1; no firm D call. The CDR3 extends over 16 amino acids. In germline, CDR1 is LGHNA, CDR2 YNFKEQ. The V end was cut by 1 base, the J end by 0 bases, with 10 bases between. The CDR3 nucleotides are TGTGCCAGCAGCCAAGTAGCACAAAGCTCCTACAATGAGCAGTTCTTC. Its protein is CASSQVAQSSYNEQFF.

This clone was observed once. The chain recombines TRBV18 with TRBJ1-1; 11 nucleotides match TRBD1. The length of the CDR3 is 15 residues. Germline CDR1 reads KGHSH; CDR2 reads LQKENI. With 4 bases clipped from V and 9 bases from J, the junction kept 10 bases outside the gene matches. The CDR3 loop is CASSRAGRDRGKAFF. CDR3 nucleotides: TGTGCCAGCTCACGTGCTGGCCGGGACAGGGGGAAAGCTTTCTTT.

The J gene is TRBJ2-7, the V gene TRBV10-1; TRBD2 might be the D (6 bases). Trimming cost V 6 bases and J 1 base, with 16 bases left between them. The CDR3 consists of 15 residues. The germline V gene has CDR1 WNHNN and CDR2 SYGVQD (reference sequence). CDR3 DNA sequence: TGCGCCAGCAGGCCGGGACTTCCCTTTTCCTACGAGCAGTACTTC. The encoded protein is CASRPGLPFSYEQYF.

This chain uses TRBV21-1 with TRBJ1-5; TRBD1, the table's D call, was not compared with the DNA. TRBV21-1 is classified as a pseudogene. CDR3 length: 18 residues. The CDR3 here is CASSKVCRVTGTNQPQHF. CDR3 DNA sequence: TGTGCCAGCAGCAAAGTATGTAGGGTTACAGGCACCAATCAGCCCCAGCATTTT.

This chain joins TRBV5-1 and TRBJ2-3, with unresolved D. The ends were cut back, 6 bases at V and 0 bases at J, with 14 bases in the middle. The germline CDR1 and CDR2 sequences are SGHRS and YFSETQ. The CDR3 spans 15 residues. The CDR3 loop reads CASTPSVSSTDTQYF. CDR3 in DNA: TGCGCCAGCACCCCGAGTGTTAGTAGCACAGATACGCAGTATTTT. Full variable domain (outside the CDR3, taken from reference TRBV5-1 and TRBJ2-3): KAGVTQTPRYLIKTRGQQVTLSCSPISGHRSVSWYQQTPGQGLQFLFEYFSETQRNKGNFPGRFSGRQFSNSRSEMNVSTLELGDSALYLCASTPSVSSTDTQYFGPGTRLTVL.

The chain combines TRBV30 with TRBJ2-2; D is possibly TRBD2 (6 bases). Looked up from germline, CDR1 is GTSNPN and CDR2 is SVGIG (reference sequence). CDR3 length: 14 residues. V lost 3 bases and J lost 0, with 8 bases in between. CDR3 sequence: CAWRRGPNTGELFF. As DNA, the CDR3 is TGTGCCTGGAGGCGGGGACCGAACACCGGGGAGCTGTTTTTT.

The V gene is TRBV7-9, the J gene TRBJ1-3, with TRBD1 as a possible D gene (6 bases). V was clipped by 6 bases and J by 0 bases, with 15 bases between them. Germline assignment: CDR1 SEHNR and CDR2 FQNEAQ (reference sequence). This CDR3 contains 16 residues. The CDR3 DNA reads TGTGCCAGCAGTCCTACGAGGGGGAGCTCTGGAAACACCATATATTTT. Its protein is CASSPTRGSSGNTIYF.

The V and J genes are TRBV5-8 and TRBJ2-7, with D uncertain. This CDR3 has 14 residues. Germline assignment: CDR1 SGHTS and CDR2 YDEGEE. V gave up 0 bases and J gave up 0 bases, with 7 bases separating them. CDR3 DNA: TGTGCCAGCAGCTTGGGGCATCTCTCCTACGAGCAGTACTTC. This sequence encodes CASSLGHLSYEQYF.

The CDR3 loop reads CASSLAGAGGPARGGTDTQYF. Here the CDR3 DNA reads TGCGCCAGCAGCTTGGCAGGGGCGGGAGGGCCCGCCCGTGGCGGCACAGATACGCAGTATTTT. The chain couples TRBV5-1 to TRBJ2-3; 9 nucleotides line up with TRBD2. Germline assignment: CDR1 SGHRS and CDR2 YFSETQ. This CDR3 has 21 residues. J gave up 1 base and V 0 bases, and 18 bases lay outside the gene matches. The full variable domain, in which reference TRBV5-1 and TRBJ2-3 provide the parts outside the CDR3, is KAGVTQTPRYLIKTRGQQVTLSCSPISGHRSVSWYQQTPGQGLQFLFEYFSETQRNKGNFPGRFSGRQFSNSRSEMNVSTLELGDSALYLCASSLAGAGGPARGGTDTQYFGPGTRLTVL.

The chain uses TRBV30 and TRBJ1-2; TRBD1 is a possible D gene (6 bases). Trimming took off 5 bases at V and 1 base at J, with 11 bases between the two ends. Germline lookup yields CDR1 GTSNPN and CDR2 SVGIG (reference sequence). CDR3 length: 13 amino acids. This chain's CDR3 is CAWRGQFNYGYTF. The CDR3 bases are TGTGCCTGGCGTGGACAGTTTAACTATGGCTACACCTTC.

CDR3 DNA: TGTGCCAGCAGCCCTTGGGACTCCTTAGGGGAAAAACTGTTTTTT. Its translation is CASSPWDSLGEKLFF. The chain employs TRBV9 and TRBJ1-4, with D possibly being TRBD1 (5 bases). The CDR3 has 15 residues. V dropped 4 bases and J dropped 8 bases, with 18 bases sitting between them. The germline V gene encodes CDR1 SGDLS and CDR2 YYNGEE.

The genes are TRBV27 and TRBJ1-5; perhaps TRBD1 as D (5 bases). Germline V gene sequence: CDR1 MNHEY, CDR2 SMNVEV (reference sequence). The V gene lost 5 bases and the J gene lost 4 bases, with 12 bases spanning the gap. This CDR3 comprises 14 residues. The CDR3 DNA sequence: TGTGCCAGCAGTCCTCAGGGTTGGAATCAGCCCCAGCATTTT. It translates to CASSPQGWNQPQHF.